A single T cell receptor beta chain is shown here with its context. Its antigen is currently unknown. The data belong to a study of monozygotic twins with inflammatory bowel disease. TCRdb reprocessed the 5' RACE reads; each CDR3 protein has one entry and no DNA is given. Across 200,000 to 250,000 distinct CDR3 sequences, the top ten clones capture approximately 7.7% of the sample. General study points: Patient repertoires may carry noise from differing immunosuppressive treatments.

The sequencing sample was made of blood. This receptor was taken from a human donor with ulcerative colitis or Crohn's disease, or a healthy co-twin of an affected twin (not recorded which).

The CDR3 loop is CASSLGLAGTNTGELFF. The chain uses TRBV7-2 and TRBJ2-2; as DNA is missing, the TRBD2 call by TCRdb cannot be tested. The germline V gene has CDR1 SGHTA and CDR2 FQGNSA. This CDR3 has 17 amino acids.